These T cell receptor beta chains were read from a single sample in a study of blood T cell repertoires in COVID-19. The repertoire was sequenced with immunoSEQ multiplex PCR; TCRdb's copy has only in-frame clones and lacks some. The repertoire holds 150,000 to 200,000 clones, with 88% as singletons. The sample consisted of PBMCs or T cells enriched from blood (not recorded which). The receptors come from a woman between 18 and 30 years old who had recovered from COVID-19. The CDR3 runs from the conserved cysteine through the conserved F or W. A D gene is named only where the DNA matches it firmly. Clone size is stated in some rows and not others, as once, few, many or a class when expanded.

clone size: .
D gene: .
V gene: TRBV10-1
J gene: TRBJ1-1
CDR3 protein: CASSEEQGNAEAFF
CDR3 DNA: TGCGCCAGCAGTGAAGAGCAGGGGAACGCTGAAGCTTTCTTT

clone size: .
D gene: TRBD2
V gene: TRBV28
J gene: TRBJ2-7
CDR3 protein: CASSYPSGRAGYEQYF
CDR3 DNA: TGTGCCAGCAGTTACCCTAGCGGGAGGGCCGGGTACGAGCAGTACTTC

clone size: .
D gene: .
V gene: TRBV5-4
J gene: TRBJ1-1
CDR3 protein: CASSARGGKHTEAFF
CDR3 DNA: TGTGCCAGCAGCGCCCGCGGGGGGAAACACACTGAAGCTTTCTTT

clone size: .
D gene: TRBD2
V gene: TRBV14
J gene: TRBJ2-3
CDR3 protein: CASSPGLALNTQYF
CDR3 DNA: TGTGCCAGCAGCCCGGGACTAGCGTTAAATACGCAGTATTTT

clone size: .
D gene: .
V gene: TRBV10-2
J gene: TRBJ2-5
CDR3 protein: CASSEVADTQETQYF
CDR3 DNA: TGCGCCAGCAGTGAGGTAGCGGATACCCAAGAGACCCAGTACTTC

clone size: .
D gene: TRBD2
V gene: TRBV3-1/TRBV3-2
J gene: TRBJ2-1
CDR3 protein: CASSPRPGRALGDNEQFF
CDR3 DNA: TGTGCCAGCAGCCCTCGCCCCGGGAGGGCCCTCGGGGACAATGAGCAGTTCTTC

clone size: .
D gene: .
V gene: TRBV5-6
J gene: TRBJ2-1
CDR3 protein: CASSGGFGNEQFF
CDR3 DNA: TGTGCCAGCAGCGGGGGGTTTGGAAATGAGCAGTTCTTC

clone size: once
D gene: TRBD2
V gene: TRBV30
J gene: TRBJ2-7
CDR3 protein: CAWRLAGDWDEQYF
CDR3 DNA: TGTGCCTGGAGGTTAGCGGGAGACTGGGACGAGCAGTACTTC

clone size: .
D gene: .
V gene: TRBV5-1
J gene: TRBJ1-5
CDR3 protein: CASSLDGGNQPQHF
CDR3 DNA: TGCGCCAGCAGCTTGGACGGAGGCAATCAGCCCCAGCATTTT

clone size: .
D gene: .
V gene: TRBV4-2
J gene: TRBJ2-6
CDR3 protein: CASSQDRRQAPRGANVLTF
CDR3 DNA: TGTGCCAGCAGCCAAGATCGGCGCCAGGCCCCACGAGGGGCCAACGTCCTGACTTTC

clone size: once
D gene: .
V gene: TRBV19
J gene: TRBJ1-1
CDR3 protein: CASSTLRWTEAFF
CDR3 DNA: TGTGCCAGTAGTACTCTGCGGTGGACTGAAGCTTTCTTT

clone size: once
D gene: TRBD1
V gene: TRBV4-1
J gene: TRBJ2-7
CDR3 protein: CASSQVGSGQGSYEQYF
CDR3 DNA: TGCGCCAGCAGCCAAGTTGGCTCGGGACAGGGGTCCTACGAGCAGTACTTC

clone size: .
D gene: TRBD1
V gene: TRBV3-1/TRBV3-2
J gene: TRBJ2-2
CDR3 protein: CASSRTGGAGELFF
CDR3 DNA: TGTGCCAGCAGCAGGACAGGGGGAGCCGGGGAGCTGTTTTTT

clone size: .
D gene: .
V gene: TRBV30
J gene: TRBJ1-2
CDR3 protein: CAWSVSRATAPLGYTF
CDR3 DNA: TGTGCCTGGAGTGTATCCAGGGCCACGGCCCCTTTAGGCTACACCTTC

clone size: .
D gene: TRBD1
V gene: TRBV7-6
J gene: TRBJ2-5
CDR3 protein: CASSSGQLQETQYF
CDR3 DNA: TGTGCCAGCAGCTCGGGACAGCTGCAAGAGACCCAGTACTTC

clone size: .
D gene: TRBD1
V gene: TRBV7-8
J gene: TRBJ2-7
CDR3 protein: CASSPNRDRAYEQYF
CDR3 DNA: TGTGCCAGCTCCCCAAACCGGGACAGAGCCTACGAGCAGTACTTC

clone size: .
D gene: TRBD1
V gene: TRBV19
J gene: TRBJ2-7
CDR3 protein: CATRWTGGSYEQYF
CDR3 DNA: TGTGCCACCAGGTGGACAGGGGGATCCTACGAGCAGTACTTC

clone size: .
D gene: .
V gene: TRBV6-5
J gene: TRBJ1-1
CDR3 protein: CASITIRGASEAFF
CDR3 DNA: TGTGCCAGCATCACTATTCGGGGGGCTTCTGAAGCTTTCTTT

clone size: .
D gene: .
V gene: TRBV20-1
J gene: TRBJ2-3
CDR3 protein: CSASPTGSTDTQYF
CDR3 DNA: TGCAGTGCTAGTCCCACAGGAAGCACAGATACGCAGTATTTT

clone size: .
D gene: TRBD1
V gene: TRBV2
J gene: TRBJ1-1
CDR3 protein: CASSAGGPNTEAFF
CDR3 DNA: TGTGCCAGCAGTGCAGGGGGTCCGAACACTGAAGCTTTCTTT

clone size: few
D gene: .
V gene: TRBV6-4
J gene: TRBJ2-1
CDR3 protein: CASSRTEYNEQFF
CDR3 DNA: TGTGCCAGCAGTCGGACAGAGTACAATGAGCAGTTCTTC

clone size: .
D gene: .
V gene: TRBV19
J gene: TRBJ1-4
CDR3 protein: CASSSTGVLGEKLFF
CDR3 DNA: TGTGCCAGTAGTTCAACGGGGGTTCTAGGTGAAAAACTGTTTTTT

clone size: .
D gene: TRBD1
V gene: TRBV6-5
J gene: TRBJ1-1
CDR3 protein: CASSYSQGDEAFF
CDR3 DNA: TGTGCCAGCAGTTACTCTCAGGGGGATGAAGCTTTCTTT

clone size: .
D gene: TRBD1
V gene: TRBV4-1
J gene: TRBJ2-1
CDR3 protein: CASSQVDRGGKDEQFF
CDR3 DNA: TGCGCCAGCAGCCAAGTGGACAGGGGGGGGAAGGATGAGCAGTTCTTC

clone size: .
D gene: .
V gene: TRBV18
J gene: TRBJ2-1
CDR3 protein: CASSPEGVHPYNEQFF
CDR3 DNA: TGTGCCAGCTCACCAGAGGGGGTTCATCCTTACAATGAGCAGTTCTTC

clone size: .
D gene: TRBD1
V gene: TRBV19
J gene: TRBJ1-4
CDR3 protein: CASSSMDRRDEKLFF
CDR3 DNA: TGTGCCAGTAGTTCTATGGACAGGCGGGATGAAAAACTGTTTTTT

clone size: .
D gene: .
V gene: TRBV5-6
J gene: TRBJ2-1
CDR3 protein: CASSLDSGSSYNEQFF
CDR3 DNA: TGTGCCAGCAGCTTGGACTCGGGGAGCTCCTACAATGAGCAGTTCTTC

clone size: .
D gene: TRBD1
V gene: TRBV6-5
J gene: TRBJ1-2
CDR3 protein: CASSRQGGGYTF
CDR3 DNA: TGTGCCAGCAGCAGACAGGGCGGAGGCTACACCTTC

clone size: .
D gene: TRBD2
V gene: TRBV7-2
J gene: TRBJ2-5
CDR3 protein: CASSPGTSGVRETQYF
CDR3 DNA: TGTGCCAGCAGCCCAGGGACTAGCGGGGTTCGGGAGACCCAGTACTTC

clone size: .
D gene: .
V gene: TRBV4-1
J gene: TRBJ1-1
CDR3 protein: CASSQGGQSTEAFF
CDR3 DNA: TGCGCCAGCAGCCAAGGGGGCCAGTCGACTGAAGCTTTCTTT

clone size: few
D gene: TRBD2
V gene: TRBV11-2
J gene: TRBJ2-3
CDR3 protein: CASSLGTSGWGTQYF
CDR3 DNA: TGTGCCAGCAGCTTAGGGACTAGCGGGTGGGGTACGCAGTATTTT

clone size: once
D gene: .
V gene: TRBV3-1/TRBV3-2
J gene: TRBJ2-3
CDR3 protein: CASSQGLQDTQYF
CDR3 DNA: TGTGCCAGCAGCCAAGGGCTGCAAGATACGCAGTATTTT